This TCR beta chain was profiled in a study of cytomegalovirus exposure and HLA in healthy donors. General study findings and limits: Being indistinguishable, some V segments were excluded, TRBV6-2 and TRBV6-3 among them. Most TCR beta V segments were productive about 87% or about 30% of the time in an earlier analysis. According to reports, the classifier identified cytomegalovirus status with high specificity and sensitivity. Cytomegalovirus association was listed for under 200 TCR beta chains.

Turning to this clone: Its antigen is undetermined.

The PCR contained 60 Vbeta and 13 Jbeta primers. Sequencing was performed with immunoSEQ multiplex PCR; in TCRdb, only in-frame clones are kept and a portion is missing. The table has roughly 180,000 clones, 85% seen once; the top ten hold 1%. Germline V lookup: CDR1 SGHAT, CDR2 FQNNGV. With 6 bases clipped from V and 0 bases from J, the junction kept 4 bases outside the gene matches. The CDR3 has 15 residues. The source is a boy aged 2 to 10 in good health and CMV-seronegative. This chain uses TRBV11-2 with TRBJ2-7; 11 nucleotides agree with TRBD2. The sample comprised PBMCs. CDR3 sequence: CASRRLAGFSYEQYF. For the CDR3, the DNA is TGTGCCAGCAGGCGACTAGCGGGATTCTCCTACGAGCAGTACTTC.